The T cell receptor beta chain under discussion was sequenced for a study of CD8 T cells in Susac syndrome (dated by TCRdb to about 2019). Looking at the study overall: Repertoire sequencing was used to test whether CD8+ T cell activation and differentiation in Susac syndrome was antigen driven. Clonality of the CD8+ T cell repertoire was compared between eleven to twelve healthy donors, roughly 14 Susac syndrome patients and 15 multiple sclerosis patients.

Peripheral blood CD8+ and CD4+ T cells from healthy donors, Susac syndrome patients and multiple sclerosis patients were profiled using high-throughput TCR beta sequencing. Treatment-naive patients with stable or active relapsing-remitting disease fulfilling revised McDonald criteria were used as multiple sclerosis controls. Bulk CD8+ and CD4+ T cells were purified magnetically by negative isolation, whereas CD8+ TEMRA cells were enriched by FACS. Blood was drawn into EDTA tubes, processed within 24 hours, and PBMCs were isolated by density gradient centrifugation. PBMCs destined for TCR sequencing were cryopreserved in liquid nitrogen and later thawed in a 37 °C water bath. Purity of sorted or isolated CD4+, CD8+ and CD8+ TEMRA cells was at least 90%. RNA was extracted using the RNeasy kit, and about 0.45 to 1 microgram was reverse transcribed with random hexamers. The immunoSEQ multiplex PCR assay, covering 54 Vbeta and 13 Jbeta segments, was used to amplify TCR beta CDR3 regions. Bias from PCR amplification was corrected by using a synthetic template baseline for primer optimization and for computational correction. The authors' analysis ran thus. Reads were annotated to V, D and J genes per IMGT and analyzed with immunoSEQ Analyzer, keeping only productive sequences. To calculate clonality, Shannon entropy was normalized by log2 of the number of productive unique sequences and then subtracted from one. For each patient and control, public and private clones were evaluated among the 100 most prevalent clones. Clones were defined as Susac-specific if absent from the healthy and MS cohorts, from more than 900 published viral clones and from other ImmuneACCESS disease sequences. TCRdb's own reprocessing of the public reads used fastp at Q25 and MiXCR and kept productive beta chains. Rows merge per CDR3 protein into single entries with the most common DNA and genes. Clone size and V and J calls follow TCRdb, not the original study. Recorded for this sample are around 270,000 distinct CDR3 sequences; roughly 85% of them occurred a single time. The ten largest clones capture approximately 0.2% of the sample.

What the authors observed across the whole study: The study acknowledged that relatively few individuals were included in the TCR sequencing and HLA analysis.

Counted from cysteine to phenylalanine, this CDR3 has 18 amino acids. This entry keeps only the CDR3 DNA: 54 bases, framed from base 1. For this chain, trimming is 3 bases at the V end and 2 bases at the J end, and the number of junction bases without a gene match is 10. CDR1 is given as SEHNR and CDR2 as FQNEAQ, both from the germline V gene (reference sequence). In the case of this clonotype: Its cognate antigen has yet to be identified. No qualities accompany the bases; no much larger clone lies one base away.

The material sequenced was CD8+ T cells from PBMCs. The TCR was taken from a human donor with multiple sclerosis. The rearrangement combines TRBV7-9 with TRBJ2-5, with 12 bases aligning to TRBD1. The CDR3 region reads CASSFAGTGGLEQETQYF. The DNA sequence is as follows: TGTGCCAGCAGCTTCGCCGGGACAGGGGGCTTAGAACAAGAGACCCAGTACTTC.